Listed below are T cell receptor beta chains from one sample, sequenced in a study of T-cell memory formation after mild COVID-19. TCRdb used MiXCR to reprocess the 5' RACE reads, holding one entry per CDR3 protein. There are 350,000 to 500,000 distinct CDR3 sequences in the sample; less than 25% occur only once, and around 12% lies in the top ten. The sequenced sample consisted of PBMCs or a T cell subset sorted from them (not recorded which). All receptors derive from an adult woman who had mild COVID-19 (a few samples of this study predate the infection). Cell type and time point are not known. Both conserved end residues are part of each CDR3. A D gene is named only where the DNA matches it firmly. Some rows mark clone size as missing; the rest say once, few, many or name a class of expanded clone.

>TRBJ1-2|TRBV9|NA|TRBD1
CASSVATGGTGSFGYTF
TGTGCCAGCAGCGTAGCCACAGGAGGGACAGGGAGTTTTGGCTACACCTTC
>TRBJ2-7|TRBV6-5|few|TRBD1
CASRGQGKNYEQYF
TGTGCCAGCAGGGGACAGGGGAAGAACTACGAGCAGTACTTC
>TRBJ2-3|TRBV9|NA|NA
CASSPEGTSTDTQYF
TGTGCCAGCAGCCCGGAAGGGACTAGCACAGATACGCAGTATTTT
>TRBJ1-2|TRBV4-3|NA|TRBD1
CARPVPGQGYYGYTF
TGCGCCAGACCGGTCCCGGGACAGGGATACTATGGCTACACCTTC
>TRBJ2-3|TRBV10-3|NA|NA
CAISETRTDTQYF
TGTGCCATCAGTGAGACCCGCACAGATACGCAGTATTTT
>TRBJ1-4|TRBV12-3/TRBV12-4|once|NA
CASSLGAATNEKLFF
TGTGCCAGCAGTCTTGGGGCTGCAACTAATGAAAAACTGTTTTTT
>TRBJ2-7|TRBV6-5|NA|TRBD1
CASSSNRGSYEQYF
TGTGCCAGCAGTTCGAACAGGGGCTCCTACGAGCAGTACTTC
>TRBJ2-7|TRBV29-1|NA|TRBD1
CSMGTVYEQYF
TGCAGCATGGGGACAGTTTACGAGCAGTACTTC
>TRBJ2-7|TRBV4-1|few|NA
CASSRYEDNYEQYF
TGCGCCAGCAGTCGCTACGAGGACAACTACGAGCAGTACTTC
>TRBJ1-5|TRBV6-1|NA|NA
CASSEALGGASNQPQHF
TGTGCCAGCAGTGAAGCACTCGGGGGCGCGAGCAATCAGCCCCAGCATTTT
>TRBJ2-2|TRBV4-1|NA|TRBD2
CASSQDPGLAGEGELFF
TGCGCCAGCAGCCAAGATCCCGGGCTAGCGGGGGAAGGGGAGCTGTTTTTT
>TRBJ1-4|TRBV6-2/TRBV6-3|NA|NA
CASSYASAEEEKLFF
TGTGCCAGCAGTTATGCTTCGGCCGAAGAGGAAAAACTGTTTTTT
>TRBJ1-6|TRBV11-2|few|NA
CASSSMGHYNSPLHF
TGTGCCAGCAGCTCCATGGGACATTATAATTCACCCCTCCACTTT
>TRBJ2-2|TRBV12-3/TRBV12-4|few|NA
CASSLRANTGELFF
TGTGCCAGCAGTTTACGGGCGAACACCGGGGAGCTGTTTTTT
>TRBJ1-2|TRBV4-1|once|NA
CASSQEKRGANYGYTF
TGCGCCAGCAGCCAAGAAAAACGGGGGGCTAACTATGGCTACACCTTC
>TRBJ1-2|TRBV24-1|NA|NA
CATSESEVAGYTF
TGTGCCACCAGTGAGTCCGAAGTTGCTGGCTACACCTTC
>TRBJ2-1|TRBV12-3/TRBV12-4|few|NA
CASSLGPLEDEQFF
TGTGCCAGCAGTTTAGGCCCCCTAGAGGATGAGCAGTTCTTC
>TRBJ2-2|TRBV20-1|few|TRBD1
CSAKGQGADTGELFF
TGCAGTGCCAAGGGACAGGGGGCCGACACCGGGGAGCTGTTTTTT
>TRBJ2-5|TRBV11-3|NA|NA
CASSPGPTQETQYF
TGTGCCAGCAGCCCCGGGCCTACCCAAGAGACCCAGTACTTC
>TRBJ2-5|TRBV18|few|NA
CASSPGVRETQYF
TGTGCCAGCTCACCGGGGGTAAGAGAGACCCAGTACTTC
>TRBJ2-1|TRBV6-5|NA|TRBD2
CASSYSAYPAGGRNEQFF
TGTGCCAGCAGTTACTCAGCCTACCCAGCGGGAGGGAGAAATGAGCAGTTCTTC
>TRBJ2-7|TRBV20-1|NA|TRBD1
CSAPSRDRGYEQYF
TGCAGTGCTCCCTCCCGGGACAGGGGGTACGAGCAGTACTTC
>TRBJ2-5|TRBV4-1|few|NA
CASSQGGSMQETQYF
TGCGCCAGCAGCCAAGGTGGTAGCATGCAGGAGACCCAGTACTTC
>TRBJ1-5|TRBV7-2|few|NA
CASSLGGFNQPQHF
TGTGCCAGCAGCTTAGGCGGATTCAATCAGCCCCAGCATTTT
>TRBJ1-1|TRBV7-2|NA|NA
CASSFGRVSMNTEAFF
TGTGCCAGCAGCTTTGGTCGGGTTAGCATGAACACTGAAGCTTTCTTT
>TRBJ1-1|TRBV5-4|few|NA
CASSFWSLVNTEAFF
TGTGCCAGCAGCTTTTGGTCCCTTGTGAACACTGAAGCTTTCTTT
>TRBJ2-5|TRBV10-2|NA|NA
CASRGLGQETQYF
TGCGCCAGCAGGGGCTTGGGCCAAGAGACCCAGTACTTC
>TRBJ2-7|TRBV20-1|NA|NA
CSARVGTNSYEQYF
TGCAGTGCTAGAGTGGGGACCAACTCCTACGAGCAGTACTTC
>TRBJ2-3|TRBV18|NA|NA
CASSPWEAPANAQYF
TGTGCCAGCTCACCATGGGAGGCCCCTGCTAATGCGCAGTATTTT
>TRBJ1-2|TRBV29-1|few|TRBD1
CSAPTGAVVGEPYGYTF
TGCAGCGCTCCGACAGGGGCGGTAGTAGGGGAACCCTATGGCTACACCTTC
>TRBJ2-7|TRBV25-1|few|NA
CASSVSAKQYF
TGTGCCAGCAGTGTAAGTGCCAAGCAGTACTTC